The T cell receptor (beta chain) under discussion was sequenced for a study of T cell responses to AZD1222 COVID-19 vaccine (dated by TCRdb to about 2021). For the wider study: AZD1222 recipients with second doses at about 4 weeks or about 12 weeks were pooled, because spike-specific TCR depth and breadth did not differ between schedules. TCR sequencing was performed for more than 230 trial participants, of whom about 200 were given two doses of AZD1222 and approximately 25 were given two doses of MenACWY control vaccine. Trial participants were enrolled by age into 18-55, 56-69 and 70-plus year subgroups, with roughly 160, 29 and 62 TCR-sequenced participants respectively.

Unmatched junction bases come to 9, with V trimmed by 5 bases and J by 2 bases. Measured from the cysteine to the phenylalanine, the CDR3 is 15 residues long. Only CDR3 DNA remains: 45 bases, in frame from the first base. CDR1 and CDR2 (MGHDK, SYGVNS) derive from the germline V gene. Paper-wide results and their limitations: Nearly half of unique spike-specific TCRs reportedly recognized epitopes outside regions mutated in the B.1.351 and B.1.1.7 variants. Vaccine-associated CD4 TCRs spanned the whole spike protein, with dominant responses in regions 160-218 and 743-854. Participants were mostly white British and included more females than males, and it was suggested by the authors that clonal diversity may have been underestimated. Conclusions about previously exposed vaccinees were limited because only five to seven AZD1222 recipients were SARS-CoV-2 seropositive at baseline. The 56-69-year group was small, and its depth increase did not reach significance, likely because of low power. No day 14 peak-response samples were available, so repertoires were characterized only after the peak T cell response. After two AZD1222 doses, both the breadth and the depth of spike-specific TCRs were significantly higher than at day 0 and than in MenACWY recipients.

The CDR3 regions of human TCRbeta chains were subjected to immunosequencing. The original pipeline was this. Repertoire TCRs were checked for matches against a reference library of SARS-CoV-2-specific TCRs that had been generated using the MIRA antigen-specificity platform. Breadth was defined as the fraction of unique TCRs that were SARS-CoV-2-associated. Depth was defined as the fraction of total T cells that were SARS-CoV-2-associated. Using the MIRA data, each spike-specific TCR was mapped to the spike region that the TCR reacts to and placed in a CD4 or CD8 class. Log10-transformed breadth and depth values were compared by one-way ANOVA with Sidak's multiple comparisons tests. TCRdb stores this immuneACCESS table with in-frame sequences only. Part of the clones is absent; in the studies checked, under half of the shortfall reflects unresolved V genes, and no reason is known for the rest. The DNA gave D and trimming, while V, J and clone size come from that table. The sample contains 75,000 to 90,000 clones, about 83% of them found a single time. Roughly 8.7% of the sample is taken by the ten largest.

According to the study, the label for this sample's time point signals: baseline before first vaccination. The vaccinee samples were drawn from two UK trials, COV001 and COV002, one of which was a single-blind randomized controlled phase 2/3 trial testing AZD1222 (ChAdOx1 nCoV-19) in healthy adults. For TCRbeta chain sequencing, PBMC samples were collected from trial participants at day 0 and at day 28 after the second dose. Points on this clone: This receptor's antigen is unknown. Base qualities were left out, and no much larger clone turns up one base away.

The sample was peripheral blood, taken on day 0 of AZD1222 vaccination. This TCR derives from an adult in good health. The sequence links TRBV25-1 to TRBJ2-7; TRBD2 agrees with 7 junctional bases. The CDR3 protein: CASSPGGPRPYEQYF. In nucleotides, the sequence is TGTGCCAGCAGTCCGGGAGGACCGAGACCCTACGAGCAGTACTTC.